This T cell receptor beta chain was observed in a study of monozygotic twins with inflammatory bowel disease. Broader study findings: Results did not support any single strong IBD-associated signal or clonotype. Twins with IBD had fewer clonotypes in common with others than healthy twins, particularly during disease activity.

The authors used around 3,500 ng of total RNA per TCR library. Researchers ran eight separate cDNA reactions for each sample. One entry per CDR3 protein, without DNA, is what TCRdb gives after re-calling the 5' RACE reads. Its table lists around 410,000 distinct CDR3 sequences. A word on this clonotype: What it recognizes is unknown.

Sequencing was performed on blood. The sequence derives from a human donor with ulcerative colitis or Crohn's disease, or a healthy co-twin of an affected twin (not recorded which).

The CDR3 loop reads CASSAPEQDTQYF. The chain has TRBV5-1 and TRBJ2-3; TCRdb names TRBD1, which stays unverified in the absence of DNA. Germline CDR1 SGHRS, CDR2 YFSETQ. The CDR3 contains 13 residues.